One T cell receptor (beta chain) is described in this entry. Only in-frame clones appear in the TCRdb table, and some are missing; sequencing was by immunoSEQ multiplex PCR. Among approximately 100,000 clones, around 85% were seen once, and the ten largest hold approximately 15%. This record belongs to a study of blood T cell repertoires in COVID-19. This clonotype was sampled from a woman aged 60 to 75 with acute or convalescent COVID-19. The sample taken for sequencing was peripheral blood.

The CDR3 sequence is CASSTRQGGNTEAFF. CDR3 nucleotide sequence: TGTGCCAGCAGTACCAGACAGGGGGGGAACACTGAAGCTTTCTTT. The V call is TRBV28, the J call TRBJ1-1, with TRBD1 identical over 9 bases. V lost 5 bases, J lost 1 base, and 5 bases stayed unmatched. The CDR3 contains 15 residues. Germline V gene sequence: CDR1 MDHEN, CDR2 SYDVKM.